Below, 18 T cell receptor beta chains from the same sample are listed, as sequenced in a study of beta chain features in type 1 diabetes. The isolated RNA, all of it, was reverse transcribed, so expressed TCRB transcripts were what got sequenced. Sequenced by immunoSEQ multiplex PCR; TCRdb stores in-frame clones only, minus some. The table lists some 360,000 clones, 15% to 20% of them singletons, with about 0.045% in the top ten. Material for sequencing was naive CD4+ T cells from blood. The receptors were gathered from a woman aged 18 to 35 in good health.

The chain links TRBV29-1 to TRBJ2-7; 11 bases line up with TRBD2. The germline gives CDR1 SQVTM, CDR2 ANQGSEA. CDR3 length: 14 residues. Trimming took 5 bases from V and 3 from J; bases not matched to a gene: 6. CDR3 nucleotide sequence: TGCAGCGTTTTGGGACTAGCGGAGCACTACGAGCAGTACTTC. It is translated as CSVLGLAEHYEQYF.

This clone was detected only a few times. This chain uses TRBV5-1 with TRBJ2-5, with a weak D call TRBD2 (5 bases). The length of the CDR3 is 16 residues. The germline V gene encodes CDR1 SGHRS and CDR2 YFSETQ. The V gene lost 4 bases and the J gene lost 0 bases, with 16 bases spanning the gap. As DNA, the CDR3 is TGCGCCAGCAGCCTCGGACTGAGGGCGGACCAAGAGACCCAGTACTTC. The encoded protein is CASSLGLRADQETQYF.

This clone was detected a few times. The V and J genes are TRBV10-3 and TRBJ1-2; D ambiguous. Per germline, CDR1 ENHRY and CDR2 SYGVKD. The CDR3 sequence is 15 residues long. Between the trimmed V and J ends, which lost 6 bases and 7 bases, there was a span of 21 bases. The CDR3 DNA reads TGTGCCATCAGGCCGCTTAGTCCGGGAGTGGGTGGCTACACCTTC. Translated, it gives CAIRPLSPGVGGYTF.

This chain uses TRBV7-8 with TRBJ2-5, with D possibly TRBD1 on 6 matching bases. Trimming took 1 base from V and 1 from J, leaving 10 bases between them. This CDR3 is built from 15 residues. Per germline, CDR1 SGHVS and CDR2 FQNEAQ. In DNA, the CDR3 is TGTGCCAGCAGCTTAGTGAGGGGGTTCCAAGAGACCCAGTACTTC. It encodes CASSLVRGFQETQYF.

This clone turned up a few times. The chain employs TRBV4-2 and TRBJ2-3, with TRBD2 identical over 7 bases. Germline CDR1 is LGHNA and CDR2 is YNFKEQ. Trimming took 6 bases from V and 9 from J; bases not matched to a gene: 9. The CDR3 has 13 residues. Here the CDR3 reads CASRPTGTKTQYF. The CDR3 bases are TGTGCCAGCAGACCCACCGGGACTAAGACGCAGTATTTT.

This clone has more than one count but fewer than ten. The chain links TRBV7-2 to TRBJ2-7; a weak D match, TRBD1 (5 bases). This CDR3 has 13 residues. Trimming left V 6 bases short and J 3 bases short, with 12 bases between. Germline assignment: CDR1 SGHTA and CDR2 FQGNSA. CDR3 residues: CASSLPQVYEQYF. In nucleotides, the CDR3 is TGTGCCAGCAGTCTTCCACAGGTCTACGAGCAGTACTTC.

This clone was observed a handful of times. The chain combines TRBV4-2 with TRBJ1-5, with TRBD1 as a possible D gene (5 bases). CDR1 is LGHNA, CDR2 YNFKEQ, per germline. This CDR3 is 16 amino acids long. V lost 1 base, J lost 4 bases, and 14 bases lay in between. In DNA, the CDR3 is TGTGCCAGCAGCCAAGGGGGTTTGGCAGGGAATCAGCCCCAGCATTTT. Amino acid sequence: CASSQGGLAGNQPQHF.

As regards this clone: This CDR3 is also generated by other DNA sequences in the sample. This chain joins TRBV18 and TRBJ2-3; 7 positions agree with TRBD1. CDR3 size: 13 residues. The germline V gene has CDR1 KGHSH and CDR2 LQKENI. The ends lost 3 bases at V and 6 bases at J; junction bases unmatched: 3. In DNA form, the CDR3 reads TGTGCCAGCTCACCTCCGGGACAGGATACGCAGTATTTT. Encoded protein: CASSPPGQDTQYF.

The gene calls are TRBV19 and TRBJ1-5; TRBD1 agrees at 8 bases. Looked up from germline, CDR1 is LNHDA and CDR2 is SQIVND (reference sequence). Unmatched junction bases numbered 12, after V lost 8 bases and J lost 6 bases. The CDR3 has 15 residues. The CDR3 DNA reads as TGTGCCAGTTCCGGGCCCCCAGGGGGCGGTCAGCCCCAGCATTTT. Encoded protein: CASSGPPGGGQPQHF.

The chain is built from TRBV6-5 and TRBJ2-7, with D perhaps matching TRBD2 (6 bases). Germline V gives CDR1 MNHEY, CDR2 SVGAGI. The CDR3 totals 15 residues. With 4 bases removed from V and 2 bases from J, the gap between germline ends came to 15 bases. The CDR3 here is CASSFRLGTAYEQYF. The CDR3 nucleotides are TGTGCCAGCAGTTTCCGCCTTGGGACTGCCTACGAGCAGTACTTC.

V usage is TRBV10-3 and J usage is TRBJ2-1; no firm D call. Looked up from germline, CDR1 is ENHRY and CDR2 is SYGVKD. V was clipped by 2 bases and J by 9 bases, with 8 bases between them. This CDR3 is built from 12 residues. In DNA, the CDR3 is TGTGCCATCAGTGAGCCAGACTCTGAGCAGTTCTTC. Translation gives CAISEPDSEQFF.

This rearrangement joins TRBV19 to TRBJ1-3; no clear D gene. The CDR3 consists of 13 residues. The V end was cut by 5 bases, the J end by 2 bases, with 7 bases between. Germline CDR1 is LNHDA and CDR2 is SQIVND (reference sequence). CDR3 bases: TGTGCCAGTAGTTCGTCCCCTGGAAACACCATATATTTT. Translating gives CASSSSPGNTIYF.

The chain is built from TRBV29-1 and TRBJ1-2; weak D call: TRBD1 (5 bases). CDR1 and CDR2 from the germline V gene are SQVTM and ANQGSEA. The CDR3 sequence is 13 residues long. V lost 7 bases and J lost 3, with 15 bases in between. The CDR3, as DNA: TGCAGCGCCATAAAGGCAGGGTACTATGGCTACACCTTC. Translation: CSAIKAGYYGYTF.

This clone came up a few times. This chain links TRBV4-2 with TRBJ1-5; 10 positions match TRBD1. The V segment lost 3 bases and the J segment 2 bases; nucleotides outside the gene matches: 4. CDR1 and CDR2 (germline): LGHNA, YNFKEQ. This CDR3 contains 16 residues. In DNA form, the CDR3 reads TGTGCCAGCAGCCACTCGGACAGGGGGGGCAATCAGCCCCAGCATTTT. Translation gives CASSHSDRGGNQPQHF.

This clone was detected a few times. The chain joins TRBV30 to TRBJ2-3, with 11 bases identical to TRBD2. J lost 1 base, V lost 7 bases, and 13 bases had no gene match. Germline V gives CDR1 GTSNPN, CDR2 SVGIG (reference sequence). The CDR3 length is 17 residues. The CDR3 region is CASTPPKTSGGTDTQYF. In DNA, the CDR3 is TGTGCCTCCACACCACCTAAGACTAGCGGGGGCACAGATACGCAGTATTTT.

The rearrangement joins TRBV5-1 to TRBJ2-3; the match to TRBD1 covers 8 bases. V was pared by 0 bases and J by 4 bases, with 4 bases of the junction left unmatched. Germline V CDR1 and CDR2: SGHRS, YFSETQ. This CDR3 comprises 15 residues. In DNA, the CDR3 is TGCGCCAGCAGCTTGGCCGGACAGGGTGCAGATACGCAGTATTTT. It is translated as CASSLAGQGADTQYF. Combining the CDR3 with reference TRBV5-1 and TRBJ2-3 gives the whole variable domain KAGVTQTPRYLIKTRGQQVTLSCSPISGHRSVSWYQQTPGQGLQFLFEYFSETQRNKGNFPGRFSGRQFSNSRSEMNVSTLELGDSALYLCASSLAGQGADTQYFGPGTRLTVL.

The genes are TRBV5-1 and TRBJ2-1; the match to TRBD2 covers 9 bases. V lost 4 bases to trimming and J lost 0 bases; unmatched junction nucleotides: 2. The CDR3 spans 15 residues. Germline CDR1 SGHRS, CDR2 YFSETQ. The CDR3 DNA reads as TGCGCCAGCAGCGTTAGCGGGGGCTCCTACAATGAGCAGTTCTTC. It is translated as CASSVSGGSYNEQFF.

Written as DNA, the CDR3 is TGTGCCAGCAGCCAAAACAGGGTCGGCTACACCTTC. Its translation is CASSQNRVGYTF. The chain joins TRBV4-2 to TRBJ1-2; tentative D call: TRBD1 (6 bases). V gave up 2 bases and J gave up 8 bases, with 9 bases separating them. Germline V CDR1 and CDR2: LGHNA, YNFKEQ. This CDR3 comprises 12 residues.